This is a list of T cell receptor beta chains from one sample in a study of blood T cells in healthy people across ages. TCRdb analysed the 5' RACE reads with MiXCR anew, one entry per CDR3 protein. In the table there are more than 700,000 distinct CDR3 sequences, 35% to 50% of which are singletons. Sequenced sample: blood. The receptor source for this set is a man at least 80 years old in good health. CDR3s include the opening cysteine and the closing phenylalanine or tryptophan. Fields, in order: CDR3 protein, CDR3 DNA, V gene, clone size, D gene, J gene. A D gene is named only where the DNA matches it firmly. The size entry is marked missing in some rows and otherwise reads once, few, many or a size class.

CDR3 protein: CSVLGTVNYEQYF; CDR3 DNA: TGCAGCGTCCTAGGGACGGTGAACTACGAGCAGTACTTC; V gene: TRBV29-1; clone size: -; D gene: -; J gene: TRBJ2-7
CDR3 protein: CASSYNIFSRGGPHYEQYF; CDR3 DNA: TGTGCCAGCAGTTACAATATATTTTCGCGCGGGGGTCCGCACTACGAGCAGTACTTC; V gene: TRBV6-2/TRBV6-3; clone size: -; D gene: TRBD2; J gene: TRBJ2-7
CDR3 protein: CASSLNGDGYTF; CDR3 DNA: TGTGCCAGCAGCTTAAATGGGGATGGCTACACCTTC; V gene: TRBV7-9; clone size: -; D gene: -; J gene: TRBJ1-2
CDR3 protein: CASSPRLSTYEQYF; CDR3 DNA: TGTGCTAGCAGCCCTCGGCTGTCGACCTACGAGCAGTACTTC; V gene: TRBV7-7; clone size: -; D gene: -; J gene: TRBJ2-7
CDR3 protein: CAISVPSTKPDEQFF; CDR3 DNA: TGTGCCATCAGTGTTCCTTCAACCAAGCCCGATGAGCAGTTCTTC; V gene: TRBV10-3; clone size: many; D gene: -; J gene: TRBJ2-1
CDR3 protein: CASSQGLGGRVYEQYF; CDR3 DNA: TGTGCCAGCAGCCAAGGGCTGGGCGGGAGGGTCTACGAGCAGTACTTC; V gene: TRBV4-2; clone size: -; D gene: TRBD2; J gene: TRBJ2-7
CDR3 protein: CASTPQTGPTGELFF; CDR3 DNA: TGTGCCAGCACACCTCAGACAGGGCCCACCGGGGAGCTGTTTTTT; V gene: TRBV28; clone size: -; D gene: TRBD1; J gene: TRBJ2-2
CDR3 protein: CASSQDGLAGIYYEQFF; CDR3 DNA: TGCGCCAGCAGCCAAGATGGACTAGCGGGGATATACTATGAGCAGTTCTTC; V gene: TRBV4-3; clone size: few; D gene: TRBD2; J gene: TRBJ2-1
CDR3 protein: CSVDRGNTIYF; CDR3 DNA: TGCAGCGTAGACAGGGGAAACACCATATATTTT; V gene: TRBV29-1; clone size: few; D gene: -; J gene: TRBJ1-3
CDR3 protein: CASSPTAREGEQFF; CDR3 DNA: TGTGCCAGCAGTCCTACCGCCCGGGAGGGTGAGCAGTTCTTC; V gene: TRBV12-3/TRBV12-4; clone size: -; D gene: TRBD2; J gene: TRBJ2-1
CDR3 protein: CASRKDIQETQYF; CDR3 DNA: TGTGCCAGCAGAAAGGACATCCAAGAGACCCAGTACTTC; V gene: TRBV12-3/TRBV12-4; clone size: -; D gene: -; J gene: TRBJ2-5
CDR3 protein: CSARSNRVGETQYF; CDR3 DNA: TGCAGTGCTAGAAGCAACAGGGTAGGGGAGACCCAGTACTTC; V gene: TRBV20-1; clone size: many; D gene: -; J gene: TRBJ2-5
CDR3 protein: CASGLEAGPSYNEQFF; CDR3 DNA: TGTGCCAGCGGCTTGGAGGCAGGTCCCTCCTACAATGAGCAGTTCTTC; V gene: TRBV5-5; clone size: -; D gene: -; J gene: TRBJ2-1
CDR3 protein: CASSRLGGIGYTF; CDR3 DNA: TGTGCCAGCAGCCGATTGGGGGGGATTGGCTACACCTTC; V gene: TRBV9; clone size: -; D gene: -; J gene: TRBJ1-2
CDR3 protein: CSVGITGGTEAFF; CDR3 DNA: TGCAGCGTCGGGATAACAGGGGGTACTGAAGCTTTCTTT; V gene: TRBV29-1; clone size: few; D gene: TRBD1; J gene: TRBJ1-1
CDR3 protein: CATKGTRGNEQYF; CDR3 DNA: TGTGCCACTAAAGGGACGCGGGGGAATGAGCAGTACTTC; V gene: TRBV2; clone size: -; D gene: TRBD2; J gene: TRBJ2-7
CDR3 protein: CASSPPGDYPGQYF; CDR3 DNA: TGTGCCAGCAGCCCACCAGGTGACTACCCGGGGCAGTACTTC; V gene: TRBV7-2; clone size: -; D gene: -; J gene: TRBJ2-7